The 21 T cell receptor beta chains presented below share a single source sample, sequenced in a study of T cells after yellow fever vaccination. Using its own MiXCR run on the 5' RACE reads, TCRdb lists one record per CDR3 protein. The sample lists some 600,000 distinct CDR3 sequences, about a sixth seen once, with 17% in the top ten. The starting material was PBMCs, obtained 5 days after the first yellow fever vaccination. The receptors here all came from a man between 18 and 29 years old who received the YFV17D yellow fever vaccine.

Of note for this clonotype: At one end, the junction sequence differs from germline, possibly due to a read error. This sequence joins TRBV15 and TRBJ1-2; the D gene is possibly TRBD1 (6 bases). CDR3 size: 16 residues. Germline-derived CDR1 and CDR2 are LNHNV and YYDKDF (reference sequence). The CDR3 sequence: CATSRGGHTANYGYTF. In DNA, the CDR3 is TGTGCCACCAGCAGAGGGGGGCACACAGCTAACTATGGCTACACTTTC.

This chain connects TRBV6-6 to TRBJ2-3; D unresolved. The CDR3 is made up of 13 amino acids. In germline, CDR1 is MNHNY, CDR2 SVGAGI (reference sequence). Between the trimmed V and J ends, which lost 4 bases and 7 bases, there was a span of 12 bases. DNA of the CDR3: TGTGCCAGCAGTTCGGCTAGAGGAAATACGCAGTATTTT. It translates to CASSSARGNTQYF.

This clonotype was seen a handful of times. The CDR3 sequence is CASSQLLAPGGSQFF. Here the CDR3 DNA reads TGCGCCAGCAGCCAACTACTCGCGCCAGGGGGGTCCCAATTCTTC. This chain uses TRBV4-3 with TRBJ2-1; a possible D gene is TRBD1 (7 bases). The CDR3 length is 15 residues. The germline V gene has CDR1 LGHNA and CDR2 YSLEER. Trimming cost V 2 bases and J 16 bases, with 24 bases left between them.

In this sample, this clonotype turned up once. V usage is TRBV7-6 and J usage is TRBJ2-5; 7 bases map to TRBD2. The CDR3 sequence is 15 residues long. Germline loops: CDR1 SGHVS, CDR2 FNYEAQ. Trimming cost V 5 bases and J 2 bases; bases outside gene matches: 8. The CDR3 bases are TGTGCCAGCAGCCGCCCACGGGGAGGGCAAGAGACCCAGTACTTC. Protein sequence: CASSRPRGGQETQYF.

This clonotype showed up just a few times. The chain joins TRBV3-1 to TRBJ2-2; D unclear. The germline V and J ends were trimmed by 11 bases and 2 bases, with 27 bases remaining between them. CDR1 and CDR2 (germline): LGHDT, YNNKEL (reference sequence). The length of the CDR3 is 18 residues. This CDR3 reads CASSQDPPPQPNTGELFF. CDR3 DNA sequence: TGTGCCTCCAGCCAAGACCCTCCGCCGCAGCCTAACACCGGGGAGCTGTTTTTT.

The chain links TRBV5-5 to TRBJ2-2; D not certain. The CDR3 covers 15 residues. The V gene lost 4 bases and the J gene lost 5 bases, with 15 bases spanning the gap. Germline loops: CDR1 SGHKS, CDR2 YYEKEE (reference sequence). The CDR3, as DNA: TGTGCCAGCAGCCCACTACAGATTTCTACCGGGGAGCTGTTTTTT. Amino acid sequence: CASSPLQISTGELFF. Using reference TRBV5-5 and TRBJ2-2 for the parts outside the CDR3, the full variable domain is DAGVTQSPTHLIKTRGQQVTLRCSPISGHKSVSWYQQVLGQGPQFIFQYYEKEERGRGNFPDRFSARQFPNYSSELNVNALLLGDSALYLCASSPLQISTGELFFGEGSRLTVL.

Note on this clonotype: This may arise from a read error, as a much more abundant clone is one base away. Since no conserved phenylalanine or tryptophan closes the CDR3, a read error is the likely cause. V gene TRBV29-1 combines with J gene TRBJ2-6; tentatively, D is TRBD2 (6 bases). CDR3 length equals 15 residues. Trimming removed 6 bases at V and 0 bases at J, with 12 bases between. The V gene's germline CDR1 is SQVTM and CDR2 ANQGSEA. The CDR3 loop is CSVPGLVSGANVLTS. The CDR3 nucleotides read TGCAGCGTGCCGGGACTGGTCTCTGGGGCCAACGTCCTGACTTCC.

CDR3 sequence: CSARYLGGNTDTQYF. The CDR3, as DNA: TGCAGTGCTAGATATTTAGGGGGGAACACAGATACGCAGTATTTT. The V call is TRBV20-1, the J call TRBJ2-3; D tentatively reads TRBD1 or TRBD2 (6 bases each). Per germline, CDR1 DFQATT and CDR2 SNEGSKA (reference sequence). The CDR3 contains 15 residues. Trimming removed 2 bases from V and 2 bases from J, with 14 bases in between.

This clonotype came up a few times. The J gene is TRBJ2-3, the V gene TRBV4-3; TRBD1 matches at 8 bases. The CDR3 is made up of 15 amino acids. V shed 3 bases and J 5 bases; nucleotides not matched to a gene: 7. Germline CDR1 reads LGHNA; CDR2 reads YSLEER. CDR3 loop: CASSQLGQGGDTQYF. In DNA, the CDR3 is TGCGCCAGCAGCCAGCTTGGACAGGGAGGAGATACGCAGTATTTT.

The table lists this clonotype with a few counts. The gene calls are TRBV10-3 and TRBJ2-5; a weak D match, TRBD2 (5 bases). Trimming stripped 8 bases from V and 1 base from J, with 11 bases between. Germline V lookup: CDR1 ENHRY, CDR2 SYGVKD. The length of the CDR3 is 13 residues. The CDR3: CAIHDGLQETQYF. The CDR3 nucleotides are TGTGCCATCCATGACGGACTCCAAGAGACCCAGTACTTC.

J is TRBJ1-1 and V is TRBV5-1, with 7 bases fitting TRBD1. Germline assignment: CDR1 SGHRS and CDR2 YFSETQ. Trimming removed 4 bases from V and 4 bases from J; junction bases left unmatched: 10. CDR3 length: 15 residues. CDR3 protein: CASSGDSLSFTEAFF. The DNA of the CDR3 is TGCGCCAGCAGCGGGGACAGCCTTAGCTTCACTGAAGCTTTCTTT.

V usage is TRBV12-3 or TRBV12-4 and J usage is TRBJ2-7; D may be TRBD2 (5 bases). The CDR3 runs 14 residues. The germline V and J ends were trimmed by 8 bases and 4 bases, with 18 bases remaining between them. CDR3 coding DNA: TGTGCCAGCCTTGTTCCGGGGAATGGGTACGAGCAGTACGTC. Translating gives CASLVPGNGYEQYV.

The chain has TRBV7-3 and TRBJ2-1, with TRBD2 matching 14 bases. Germline-derived CDR1 and CDR2 are SGHTA and FQGTGA. This CDR3 region has 16 residues. V trimming: 9 bases; J trimming: 3 bases; junction bases outside the gene matches: 7. The CDR3 nucleotides read TGTGCCAGTAGTTGGACTAGCGGGGGGATCTACAATGAGCAGTTCTTC. Translated: CASSWTSGGIYNEQFF. Based on the CDR3 plus reference TRBV7-3 and TRBJ2-1, the full variable domain is GAGVSQTPSNKVTEKGKYVELRCDPISGHTALYWYRQSLGQGPEFLIYFQGTGAADDSGLPNDRFFAVRPEGSVSTLKIQRTERGDSAVYLCASSWTSGGIYNEQFFGPGTRLTVL.

This rearrangement joins TRBV10-3 to TRBJ1-1; 7 nucleotides match TRBD1. V lost 7 bases to trimming and J lost 2 bases; unmatched junction nucleotides: 4. Germline CDR1 is ENHRY and CDR2 is SYGVKD. There are 13 residues in the CDR3. In nucleotides, the CDR3 is TGTGCCATCACCAGGGGGGAAAACACTGAAGCTTTCTTT. This translates into CAITRGENTEAFF.

The chain combines TRBV9 with TRBJ1-6; D is ambiguous. Germline assignment: CDR1 SGDLS and CDR2 YYNGEE. The V and J ends lost 5 bases and 3 bases respectively, with 6 bases between them. The CDR3 runs 13 residues. In DNA form, the CDR3 reads TGTGCCAGCAGAGAATACTATAATTCACCCCTCCACTTT. Translation: CASREYYNSPLHF.

The chain is built from TRBV7-2 and TRBJ1-2; 7 nucleotides agree with TRBD1. J lost 0 bases, V lost 1 base, and 8 bases had no gene match. Looked up from germline, CDR1 is SGHTA and CDR2 is FQGNSA. The CDR3 is 17 residues long. The CDR3 DNA sequence: TGTGCCAGCAGCTTAGTTTCGGGACAGATTACTAACTATGGCTACACCTTC. Translating gives CASSLVSGQITNYGYTF. Supplemented by reference TRBV7-2 and TRBJ1-2, the full variable domain reads GAGVSQSPSNKVTEKGKDVELRCDPISGHTALYWYRQSLGQGLEFLIYFQGNSAPDKSGLPSDRFSAERTGGSVSTLTIQRTQQEDSAVYLCASSLVSGQITNYGYTFGSGTRLTVV.

V usage is TRBV5-1 and J usage is TRBJ2-1; D gene ambiguous. CDR3 length: 13 residues. Germline assignment: CDR1 SGHRS and CDR2 YFSETQ. V lost 0 bases to trimming and J lost 7 bases, with 8 bases between them. CDR3 DNA: TGCGCCAGCAGCTTGGACAGTCTTAATGAGCAGTTCTTC. It encodes CASSLDSLNEQFF.

As for this clonotype: It is likely a read error, because the conserved phenylalanine at the end of the CDR3 is missing. V usage is TRBV7-9 and J usage is TRBJ1-1, with D hard to call. Germline V lookup: CDR1 SEHNR, CDR2 FQNEAQ (reference sequence). Trimming removed 5 bases at V and 5 bases at J, with 12 bases between. The CDR3 covers 13 residues. As DNA, the CDR3 is TGTGCCAGCAGCCTCTCCGTTGGAACTGAAGCTTTCTCT. Translation gives CASSLSVGTEAFS.

This sequence joins TRBV20-1 and TRBJ1-2, with TRBD1 matching 9 bases. Per germline, CDR1 DFQATT and CDR2 SNEGSKA (reference sequence). After removal of 5 bases from V and 1 base from J, the junction contained 5 bases not matched to a gene. This CDR3 spans 14 amino acids. The CDR3 DNA reads TGCAGTGCTTCCGGACAGGGGTATAACTATGGCTACACCTTC. This gives the protein CSASGQGYNYGYTF.

This clonotype came up many times. The chain combines TRBV12-3 or TRBV12-4 with TRBJ2-1; 8 bases map to TRBD1. The CDR3 totals 14 residues. V lost 9 bases, J lost 8 bases, and 12 bases stayed unmatched. CDR3 sequence: CASRGTGGLDEQFF. The CDR3 nucleotides are TGTGCCAGTCGTGGGACAGGAGGTTTGGATGAGCAGTTCTTC.

This clonotype was counted a few times. The chain employs TRBV5-1 and TRBJ1-2, with unresolved D. This CDR3 is built from 15 residues. Germline V gene data show CDR1 as SGHRS and CDR2 as YFSETQ. Trimming shortened V by 3 bases and J by 8 bases, and 20 bases separated the two germline ends. CDR3 nucleotide sequence: TGCGCCAGCAGCTATGTCCCAGAACGCACCTCCGGCTACACCTTC. Its protein is CASSYVPERTSGYTF.